This T cell receptor (beta chain) was recorded in a study of CD8+CD57+ T cells in acquired aplastic anemia. Looking at the study overall: Sorted CD4+ and CD8+ cells yielded about 3.1 ug of DNA on average. Study-wide results and caveats: Patients and controls shared nearly 30 CD8+ CDR3 sequences, highly expressed in patients.

As regards this clonotype: Its antigen is undetermined.

This CDR3 has 14 residues. Trimming cost V 6 bases and J 1 base, with 13 bases left between them. The V gene's germline CDR1 is WNHNN and CDR2 SYGVQD (reference sequence). Profiling of TCR beta VDJ combinations and CDR3 sequences used genomic DNA as template. Via MiXCR, TCRdb re-called the reads, giving one row per CDR3 protein. The table has 180,000 or so distinct CDR3 sequences, roughly 48% seen once; the top ten hold more than 0.85%. Patients sequenced had flow cytometry evidence of CD8+CD57+ cell expansion. The sequencing input was sorted CD4+, CD8+, or CD8+CD57+ T cells (not recorded which) from PBMCs. This chain joins TRBV10-1 and TRBJ2-7; perhaps TRBD1 as D (6 bases). The receptor was isolated from a human donor with aplastic anemia. CDR3 sequence: CASSHVDRSYEQYF. The CDR3 region has the DNA TGCGCCAGCAGCCATGTAGACAGGTCCTACGAGCAGTACTTC.